This T cell receptor beta chain was recovered during a study of blood T cell repertoires in COVID-19. The data were produced by immunoSEQ multiplex PCR, yet TCRdb's version contains in-frame clones alone and is incomplete. This sample yields tens of thousands of clones, of which just over 85% are seen a single time; approximately 11% belongs to the top ten. The junction had 7 bases not matched to a gene; V was cut back by 4 bases and J by 4 bases. This CDR3 spans 15 amino acids. The germline gives CDR1 LNHDA, CDR2 SQIVND (reference sequence). This clonotype was obtained from a man aged 65 to 85 with active or convalescent COVID-19. The V gene is TRBV19, the J gene TRBJ1-3; 7 bases agree with TRBD1. Sequencing was performed on peripheral blood. CDR3 amino acids: CASSTGQRRGNTIYF. In nucleotides, the CDR3 is TGTGCCAGTAGTACGGGACAGCGTAGAGGAAACACCATATATTTT.